One sample yielded the 29 T cell receptor beta chains listed below, sequenced in a study of molecular identifiers for immune sequencing clone quantification. TCRdb re-derived calls from the PCR reads in MiXCR, one entry per CDR3 protein. The data hold some 91,000 distinct CDR3 sequences, with around 24% observed a single time. The sample was naive CD8+ T cells from blood, with Jurkat cell RNA spiked in. Regarding subset: FACS-sorted CD8+CD4-CCR7+CD45RA+ naive T cells. The origin of the receptors is a human donor in good health. Some libraries in this study had Jurkat cell RNA spiked in.

This clonotype was counted ten times or more. V gene TRBV30 combines with J gene TRBJ2-7, with 7 bases matching TRBD2. The CDR3 runs 13 residues. The germline CDR1 and CDR2 sequences are GTSNPN and SVGIG (reference sequence). V lost 4 bases to trimming and J lost 7 bases; unmatched junction nucleotides: 10. DNA of the CDR3: TGTGCCTGGACTATGCGGGGGACGCGGGAGCAGTACTTC. Translated, it gives CAWTMRGTREQYF.

With respect to this clonotype: A much larger clone differs from this one at a single base, so this may be a read error. This sequence joins TRBV24-1 and TRBJ2-1; D not resolved. This CDR3 region has 12 residues. Trimming took 5 bases from V and 12 from J, leaving 13 bases between them. Germline loops: CDR1 KGHDR, CDR2 SFDVKD. CDR3 sequence reads: CATSAAEHRQFF. The CDR3 nucleotides read TGTGCCACCAGTGCGGCGGAACATAGGCAGTTCTTC.

This clonotype was observed at least ten times. V is TRBV7-3 and J is TRBJ2-1; 13 bases match TRBD2. V shed 3 bases and J 7 bases; nucleotides not matched to a gene: 15. CDR3 length: 19 amino acids. Germline CDR1 reads SGHTA; CDR2 reads FQGTGA. The CDR3 DNA is TGTGCCAGCAGCTTCTTAGGGGGACTAGCGGGATCTGCAGGTAATGAGCAGTTCTTC. It specifies CASSFLGGLAGSAGNEQFF.

There are many counts of this clonotype. The CDR3 DNA reads TGTGCCAGTAGTACCCCCGGGAACACTGAAGCTTTCTTT. Residues: CASSTPGNTEAFF. This chain connects TRBV19 to TRBJ1-1; D not certain. This CDR3 region has 13 residues. The V gene's germline CDR1 is LNHDA and CDR2 SQIVND (reference sequence). Trimming removed 4 bases at V and 1 base at J, with 7 bases between.

This clonotype appeared many times. This chain uses TRBV28 with TRBJ1-1; the D is unclear. Per germline, CDR1 MDHEN and CDR2 SYDVKM. The CDR3 has 14 residues. With 4 bases removed from V and 8 bases from J, the gap between germline ends came to 17 bases. The chain's CDR3 is CASSSQTGPGEAFF. The CDR3, as DNA: TGTGCCAGCAGTTCTCAGACGGGTCCAGGAGAAGCTTTCTTT.

This clonotype was counted at least ten times. This sequence joins TRBV7-9 and TRBJ2-3; no definite D call. The CDR3 extends over 13 amino acids. Germline assignment: CDR1 SEHNR and CDR2 FQNEAQ (reference sequence). V lost 5 bases and J lost 5, with 11 bases in between. CDR3 coding DNA: TGTGCCAGCAGCCCCTGGACCGAAGATACGCAGTATTTT. This encodes CASSPWTEDTQYF. The variable domain in full, with the rest retrieved from reference TRBV7-9 and TRBJ2-3, is DTGVSQNPRHKITKRGQNVTFRCDPISEHNRLYWYRQTLGQGPEFLTYFQNEAQLEKSRLLSDRFSAERPKGSFSTLEIQRTEQGDSAMYLCASSPWTEDTQYFGPGTRLTVL.

On this clonotype itself: This may stem from a read error, because a much larger clone lies one nucleotide away. The V gene is TRBV7-8, the J gene TRBJ1-1; 9 bases match TRBD1. Germline CDR1 SGHVS, CDR2 FQNEAQ. The CDR3 runs to 16 residues. The CDR3 DNA reads TGTGCCAGCAGCTTATTTACCGGGACAGGGAACGCTGAAGCTTTCTTT. As protein: CASSLFTGTGNAEAFF.

This clonotype was picked up many times. The V and J genes are TRBV9 and TRBJ1-1; no firm D call. From germline, CDR1 is SGDLS and CDR2 YYNGEE. Trimming shortened V by 0 bases and J by 0 bases, and 9 bases separated the two germline ends. CDR3 length: 15 amino acids. For the CDR3, the DNA is TGTGCCAGCAGCGTAGGTATCGGAATGAACACTGAAGCTTTCTTT. Amino acids: CASSVGIGMNTEAFF.

This clonotype was seen repeatedly, ten times or more. J is TRBJ2-3 and V is TRBV13; D might be TRBD1 (6 bases). The CDR3 totals 16 residues. Germline lookup yields CDR1 PRHDT and CDR2 FYEKMQ (reference sequence). Trimming stripped 5 bases from V and 3 bases from J, with 18 bases between. The CDR3: CASSPRRTALTDTQYF. The CDR3 DNA is TGTGCCAGCAGCCCACGCCGGACAGCGTTAACAGATACGCAGTATTTT.

This clonotype showed up many times. The chain carries TRBV7-9 and TRBJ2-3; D not resolved. The CDR3 length is 12 residues. Germline V lookup: CDR1 SEHNR, CDR2 FQNEAQ (reference sequence). The V gene lost 9 bases and the J gene lost 3 bases, with 10 bases spanning the gap. The CDR3 region is CASTALTDTQYF. CDR3 in DNA: TGTGCCAGTACGGCCCTAACAGATACGCAGTATTTT. The full variable domain, its missing parts supplied by reference TRBV7-9 and TRBJ2-3, is DTGVSQNPRHKITKRGQNVTFRCDPISEHNRLYWYRQTLGQGPEFLTYFQNEAQLEKSRLLSDRFSAERPKGSFSTLEIQRTEQGDSAMYLCASTALTDTQYFGPGTRLTVL.

This clonotype was picked up many times. V is TRBV6-5 and J is TRBJ2-7; 7 bases map to TRBD1. The CDR3 extends over 16 amino acids. CDR1 MNHEY and CDR2 SVGAGI come from the germline V gene. After removal of 6 bases from V and 1 base from J, the junction contained 12 bases not matched to a gene. Here the CDR3 DNA reads TGTGCCAGCAGCCCCACAGGGGATGAAAATTCCTACGAGCAGTACTTC. Amino acid sequence: CASSPTGDENSYEQYF.

This clonotype was observed at least ten times. The chain combines TRBV20-1 with TRBJ2-3, with D perhaps TRBD2 (5 bases). Trimming took 0 bases from V and 4 from J, leaving 20 bases between them. CDR1 is DFQATT, CDR2 SNEGSKA, per germline (reference sequence). The CDR3 extends over 17 amino acids. CDR3 in DNA: TGCAGTGCTAGAGAAACCTGGGGTAGCGCTGTCGCAGATACGCAGTATTTT. Translated: CSARETWGSAVADTQYF.

On this clonotype: A much larger clone lies a single base off, so this may be a read error. The J gene is TRBJ2-7, the V gene TRBV5-3, with 7 bases identical to TRBD2. TRBV5-3 is an open reading frame whose function is uncertain. The CDR3 contains 15 residues. Here the CDR3 DNA reads TGTGCCAGCAGCCCATGGGACTACAAAACCTACGAGCAGAACTTC. This encodes CASSPWDYKTYEQNF.

This clonotype has ten or more counts. DNA of the CDR3: TGTGCCAGCAGCGCATCGGGACTAGCAATGGCCGAGACCCAGTACTTC. It is translated as CASSASGLAMAETQYF. This sequence joins TRBV9 and TRBJ2-5; 9 bases line up with TRBD2. The CDR3 totals 16 residues. V shed 3 bases, J shed 5 bases, and the junction held 11 bases outside the gene matches. CDR1 is SGDLS, CDR2 YYNGEE, per germline.

Concerning this clonotype itself: A read error may be the cause here, since a much bigger clone is one base away. The J gene is TRBJ2-3, the V gene TRBV7-9; the D gene is possibly TRBD1 (6 bases). The CDR3 is 16 residues long. Germline V gives CDR1 SEHNR, CDR2 FQNEAQ (reference sequence). CDR3 protein: CASSFRDKGGTDAQYF. CDR3 in DNA: TGTGCCAGCAGCTTCCGGGACAAAGGCGGCACAGATGCGCAGTATTTT.

Points on this clonotype: Being one base from a much bigger clone, this may be a read error. V usage is TRBV2 and J usage is TRBJ2-6; tentative D call: TRBD1 (6 bases). Germline CDR1 SNHLY, CDR2 FYNNEI. The CDR3 extends over 16 amino acids. The CDR3 here is CASSTGPPSGADVLTF. In DNA, the CDR3 is TGTGCCAGCAGTACAGGGCCCCCCTCTGGGGCCGACGTCCTGACTTTC.

The V gene is TRBV21-1, the J gene TRBJ1-5; TRBD1 is the table's D call, not checked against the DNA. TRBV21-1 is a pseudogene locus. This CDR3 contains 17 residues. The CDR3 nucleotides are TGTGCCAGCAGCAAAGCCCAGGACATCTGGGTTAATCAGCCCCAGCATTTT. Amino acid sequence: CASSKAQDIWVNQPQHF.

A word on this clonotype: Just one base apart from a much larger clone, this may be a read error. The chain recombines TRBV12-3 or TRBV12-4 with TRBJ2-2; 7 bases are a match to TRBD2. Trimming at V came to 10 bases and at J to 4 bases, leaving 9 bases not matched to a gene. The length of the CDR3 is 14 residues. The CDR3 nucleotides read TGTGCCATTTGGGATAGCGGGTTCACCGGGGAGCTGTTTTTT. Translation: CAIWDSGFTGELFF.

This clonotype appeared many times. J is TRBJ2-5 and V is TRBV5-4; 10 bases line up with TRBD2. CDR1 SGHNT and CDR2 YYREEE come from the germline V gene (reference sequence). The V gene end was trimmed by 6 bases and the J gene end by 2 bases; junction bases not matched to a gene: 7. The CDR3 is made up of 15 amino acids. The CDR3 reads CASNDATSGQETQYF. The CDR3 DNA sequence: TGTGCCAGCAACGACGCGACTAGCGGGCAAGAGACCCAGTACTTC.

This clonotype was detected many times. The chain uses TRBV4-3 and TRBJ2-3; D not certain. CDR1 and CDR2 from the germline V gene are LGHNA and YSLEER. V was clipped by 0 bases and J by 4 bases, with 8 bases between them. The CDR3 consists of 14 residues. DNA for the CDR3: TGCGCCAGCAGCCAAGATAAAGGTGCAGATACGCAGTATTTT. This translates into CASSQDKGADTQYF.

A note on this clonotype: Since a much larger clone is just one base distant, this may be a read error. Because it lacks the conserved phenylalanine or tryptophan at the end, this CDR3 is likely a read error. V usage is TRBV19 and J usage is TRBJ2-7; perhaps TRBD2 as D (5 bases). The CDR3 is made up of 14 amino acids. V shed 1 base and J shed 3 bases, with 10 bases lying between them. Germline CDR1 LNHDA, CDR2 SQIVND (reference sequence). The CDR3 DNA reads as TGTGCCAGTAGTATAGGAGGTGGGAGCTACGAGCAGTACCTC. Protein product: CASSIGGGSYEQYL.

Ten or more counts support this clonotype. The V gene is TRBV6-1, the J gene TRBJ1-4, with D unresolved. CDR3 size: 16 residues. Germline V gene lookup returns CDR1 MNHNS and CDR2 SASEGT. With 7 bases removed from V and 2 bases from J, the gap between germline ends came to 17 bases. The CDR3 DNA reads as TGTGCCAGCACCCAAACCCCGGCAGCGACTAATGAAAAACTGTTTTTT. Amino acid sequence: CASTQTPAATNEKLFF.

This clonotype was recorded a few times. The genes are TRBV5-4 and TRBJ2-7, with TRBD2 matching 9 bases. CDR1 and CDR2 from the germline V gene are SGHNT and YYREEE (reference sequence). With 7 bases clipped from V and 6 bases from J, the junction kept 11 bases outside the gene matches. The CDR3 spans 14 residues. The CDR3 protein is CASSYRGGAVEQYF. The CDR3 nucleotides read TGTGCCAGCTCCTACCGCGGGGGGGCGGTCGAGCAGTACTTC.

The chain carries TRBV29-1 and TRBJ2-5; D gene unclear. The CDR3 sequence is 14 residues long. Germline lookup yields CDR1 SQVTM and CDR2 ANQGSEA. V dropped 6 bases and J dropped 1 base, with 15 bases sitting between them. CDR3 in DNA: TGCAGCGTACTGGTGTCGAGGTCCCAAGAGACCCAGTACTTC. It specifies CSVLVSRSQETQYF.

This clonotype showed up many times. This chain links TRBV4-3 with TRBJ2-7; TRBD1 matches 8 bases. The ends lost 0 bases at V and 7 bases at J; junction bases unmatched: 8. Looked up from germline, CDR1 is LGHNA and CDR2 is YSLEER. The CDR3 extends over 15 amino acids. In nucleotides, the CDR3 is TGCGCCAGCAGCCAAGATCTCAGGGGGCCGTGGGAGCAGTACTTC. Translation: CASSQDLRGPWEQYF.

Worth noting for this clonotype: A read error is possible here, since a much larger clone lies one base away. The rearrangement joins TRBV28 to TRBJ2-5; TRBD1 matches 11 bases. Germline V gene data show CDR1 as MDHEN and CDR2 as SYDVKM. This CDR3 is built from 15 residues. The junction had 7 bases not matched to a gene; V was cut back by 5 bases and J by 5 bases. CDR3 protein: CASSVRTGGAETQYF. CDR3 in DNA: TGTGCCAGCAGTGTACGGACAGGGGGCGCGGAGACCCAGTACTTC.

This chain connects TRBV4-1 to TRBJ2-7; D gene uncertain. Trimming removed 1 base from V and 7 bases from J, with 17 bases in between. The CDR3 runs to 15 residues. Germline V CDR1 and CDR2: MGHRA, YSYEKL. CDR3: CASSQASDARREQYF. The CDR3 coding sequence is TGCGCCAGCAGCCAAGCTTCAGACGCCCGTCGGGAGCAGTACTTC.

The table lists this clonotype with many counts. This chain's CDR3 is CASSQILDITGELFF. CDR3 nucleotides: TGTGCCAGCAGCCAAATCCTGGACATCACCGGGGAGCTGTTTTTT. The rearrangement links TRBV3-1 to TRBJ2-2; possible D gene TRBD1, 5 bases. The CDR3 consists of 15 residues. The germline CDR1 and CDR2 sequences are LGHDT and YNNKEL (reference sequence). Trimming stripped 2 bases from V and 4 bases from J, with 11 bases between.

Note on this clonotype: It may be a read error: a sequence one base away is much more abundant. Here the CDR3 reads CASSLLARRTDTQYF. CDR3 DNA sequence: TGTGCCAGCAGCCTTCTAGCGAGGAGAACAGATACGCAGTATTTT. This chain joins TRBV3-1 and TRBJ2-3, with D possibly being TRBD2 (6 bases). Trimming removed 4 bases at V and 3 bases at J, with 14 bases between. The CDR3 contains 15 residues. Germline V gives CDR1 LGHDT, CDR2 YNNKEL (reference sequence).